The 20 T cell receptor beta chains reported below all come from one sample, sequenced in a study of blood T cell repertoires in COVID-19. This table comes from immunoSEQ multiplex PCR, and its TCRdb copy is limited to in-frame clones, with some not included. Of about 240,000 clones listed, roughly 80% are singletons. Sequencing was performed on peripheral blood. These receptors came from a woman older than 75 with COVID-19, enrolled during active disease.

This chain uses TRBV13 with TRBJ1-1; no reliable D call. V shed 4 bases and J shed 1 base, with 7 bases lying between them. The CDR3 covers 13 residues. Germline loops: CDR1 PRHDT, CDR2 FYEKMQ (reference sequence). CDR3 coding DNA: TGTGCCAGCAGCTCCTTGCGGAACACTGAAGCTTTCTTT. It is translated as CASSSLRNTEAFF.

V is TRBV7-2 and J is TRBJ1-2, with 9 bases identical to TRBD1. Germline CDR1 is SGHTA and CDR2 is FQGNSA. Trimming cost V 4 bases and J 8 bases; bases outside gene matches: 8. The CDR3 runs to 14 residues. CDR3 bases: TGTGCCAGCAGCTACTCCGGGACAGGGAAAGGCTACACCTTC. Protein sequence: CASSYSGTGKGYTF.

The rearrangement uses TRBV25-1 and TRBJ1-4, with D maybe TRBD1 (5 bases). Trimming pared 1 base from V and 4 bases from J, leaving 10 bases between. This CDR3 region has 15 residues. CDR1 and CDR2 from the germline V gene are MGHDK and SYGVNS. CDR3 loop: CASSEFRAVNEKLFF. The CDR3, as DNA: TGTGCCAGCAGTGAATTCAGGGCGGTTAATGAAAAACTGTTTTTT.

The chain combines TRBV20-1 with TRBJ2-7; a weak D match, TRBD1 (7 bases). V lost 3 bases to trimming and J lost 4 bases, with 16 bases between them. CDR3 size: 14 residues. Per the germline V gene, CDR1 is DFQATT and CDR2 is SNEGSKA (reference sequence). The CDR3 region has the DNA TGCAGTGCTAGTAGGCCCCAGGGGGGTTACGAGCAGTACTTC. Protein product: CSASRPQGGYEQYF.

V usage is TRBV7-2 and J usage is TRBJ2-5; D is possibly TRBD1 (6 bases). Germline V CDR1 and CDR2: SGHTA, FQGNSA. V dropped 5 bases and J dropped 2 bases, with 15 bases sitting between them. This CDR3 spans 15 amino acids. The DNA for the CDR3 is TGTGCCAGCAGCACCCAGCAGGGGCGTCAAGAGACCCAGTACTTC. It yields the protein CASSTQQGRQETQYF.

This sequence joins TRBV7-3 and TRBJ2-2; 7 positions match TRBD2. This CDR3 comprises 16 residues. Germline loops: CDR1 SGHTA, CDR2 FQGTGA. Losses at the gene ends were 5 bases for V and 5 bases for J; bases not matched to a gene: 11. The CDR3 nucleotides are TGTGCCAGCAGCCCTCCCTCCGGGCGGGAGACCGGGGAGCTGTTTTTT. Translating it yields CASSPPSGRETGELFF.

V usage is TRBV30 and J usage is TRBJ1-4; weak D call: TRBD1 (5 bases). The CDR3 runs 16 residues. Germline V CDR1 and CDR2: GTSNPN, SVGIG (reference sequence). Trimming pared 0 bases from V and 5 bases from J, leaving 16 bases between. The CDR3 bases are TGTGCCTGGAGTGTAATGGGGCAGGGAAGGAATGAAAAACTGTTTTTT. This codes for CAWSVMGQGRNEKLFF.

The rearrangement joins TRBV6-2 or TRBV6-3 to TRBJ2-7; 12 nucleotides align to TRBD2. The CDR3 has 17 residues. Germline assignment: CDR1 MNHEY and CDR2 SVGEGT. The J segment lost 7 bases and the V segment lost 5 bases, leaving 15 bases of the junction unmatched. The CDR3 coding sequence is TGTGCCAGCAGTCGGGCTAGCGGGAGGGCCGTAGGAGGGGAGCAGTACTTC. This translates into CASSRASGRAVGGEQYF.

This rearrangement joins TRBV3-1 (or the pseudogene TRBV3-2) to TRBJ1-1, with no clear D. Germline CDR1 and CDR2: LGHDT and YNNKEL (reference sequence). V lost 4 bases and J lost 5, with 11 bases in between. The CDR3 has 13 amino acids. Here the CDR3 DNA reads TGTGCCAGCAGCCGGGTCCGGAGGACTGAAGCTTTCTTT. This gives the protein CASSRVRRTEAFF.

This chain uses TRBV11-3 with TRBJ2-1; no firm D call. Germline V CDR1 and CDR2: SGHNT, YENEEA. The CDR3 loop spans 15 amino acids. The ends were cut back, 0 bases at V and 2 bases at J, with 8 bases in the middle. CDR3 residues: CASSLESTTYNEQFF. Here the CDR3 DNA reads TGTGCCAGCAGCTTAGAGAGTACTACCTACAATGAGCAGTTCTTC.

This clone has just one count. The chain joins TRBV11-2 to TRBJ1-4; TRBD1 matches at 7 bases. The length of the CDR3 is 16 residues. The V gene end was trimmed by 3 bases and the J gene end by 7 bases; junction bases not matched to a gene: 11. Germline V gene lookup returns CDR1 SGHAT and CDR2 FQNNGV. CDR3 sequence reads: CASSLGGGQAFEKLFF. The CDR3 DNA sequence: TGTGCCAGCAGCTTGGGCGGCGGACAGGCTTTTGAAAAACTGTTTTTT.

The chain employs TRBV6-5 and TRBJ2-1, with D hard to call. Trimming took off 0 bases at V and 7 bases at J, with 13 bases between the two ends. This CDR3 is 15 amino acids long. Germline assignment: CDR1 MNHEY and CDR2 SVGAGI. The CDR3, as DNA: TGTGCCAGCAGTTACTCGTTTTTAACTGCGAATGAGCAGTTCTTC. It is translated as CASSYSFLTANEQFF.

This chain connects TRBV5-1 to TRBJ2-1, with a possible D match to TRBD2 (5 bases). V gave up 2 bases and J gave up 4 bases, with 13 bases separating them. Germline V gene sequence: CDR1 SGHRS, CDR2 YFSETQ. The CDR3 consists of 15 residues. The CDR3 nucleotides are TGCGCCAGCAGCTTAGTCACTAGTGGGTACAATGAGCAGTTCTTC. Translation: CASSLVTSGYNEQFF.

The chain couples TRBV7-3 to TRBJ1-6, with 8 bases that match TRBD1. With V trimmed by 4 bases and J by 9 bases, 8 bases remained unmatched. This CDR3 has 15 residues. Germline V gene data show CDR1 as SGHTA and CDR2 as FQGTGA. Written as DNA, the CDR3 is TGTGCCAGCAGCTCACAGGGGGATTGGAGTTCACCCCTCCACTTT. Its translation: CASSSQGDWSSPLHF.

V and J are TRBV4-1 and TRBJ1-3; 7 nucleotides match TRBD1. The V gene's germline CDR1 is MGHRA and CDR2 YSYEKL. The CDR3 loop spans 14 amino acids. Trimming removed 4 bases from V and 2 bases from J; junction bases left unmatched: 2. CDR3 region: CASSLRGTGNTIYF. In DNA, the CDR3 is TGCGCCAGCAGCCTCAGGGGGACTGGAAACACCATATATTTT.

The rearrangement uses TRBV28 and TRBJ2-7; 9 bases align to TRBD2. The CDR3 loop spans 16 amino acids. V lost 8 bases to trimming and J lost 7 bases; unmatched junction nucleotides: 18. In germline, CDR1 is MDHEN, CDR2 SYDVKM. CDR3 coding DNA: TGTGCCAGCCAAAAATGGGGATTAGCGGGAGCCGATGAGCAGTACTTC. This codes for CASQKWGLAGADEQYF.

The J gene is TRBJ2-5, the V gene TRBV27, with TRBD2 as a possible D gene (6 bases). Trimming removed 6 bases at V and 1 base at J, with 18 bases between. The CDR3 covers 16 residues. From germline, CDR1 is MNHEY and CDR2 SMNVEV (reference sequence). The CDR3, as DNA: TGTGCCAGCAGCCCATGGGGCGGGGCGCGCCAAGAGACCCAGTACTTC. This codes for CASSPWGGARQETQYF.

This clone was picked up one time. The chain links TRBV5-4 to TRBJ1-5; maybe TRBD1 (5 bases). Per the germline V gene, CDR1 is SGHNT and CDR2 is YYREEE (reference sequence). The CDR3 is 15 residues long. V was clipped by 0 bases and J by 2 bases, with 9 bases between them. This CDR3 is CASSLAGSGNQPQHF. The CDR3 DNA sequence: TGTGCCAGCAGCTTGGCAGGGTCGGGCAATCAGCCCCAGCATTTT.

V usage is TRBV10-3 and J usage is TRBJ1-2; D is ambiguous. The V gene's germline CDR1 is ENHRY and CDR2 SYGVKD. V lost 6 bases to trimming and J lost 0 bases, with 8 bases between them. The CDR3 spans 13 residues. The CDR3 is CAISGDANYGYTF. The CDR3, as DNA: TGTGCCATCAGCGGTGATGCTAACTATGGCTACACCTTC.

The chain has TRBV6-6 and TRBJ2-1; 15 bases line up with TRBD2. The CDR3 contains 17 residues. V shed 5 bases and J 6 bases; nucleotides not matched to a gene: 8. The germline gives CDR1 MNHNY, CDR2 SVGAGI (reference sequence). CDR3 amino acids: CASSRRTSGRALNEQFF. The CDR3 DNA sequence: TGTGCCAGCAGTCGTCGGACTAGCGGGAGGGCCCTCAATGAGCAGTTCTTC.